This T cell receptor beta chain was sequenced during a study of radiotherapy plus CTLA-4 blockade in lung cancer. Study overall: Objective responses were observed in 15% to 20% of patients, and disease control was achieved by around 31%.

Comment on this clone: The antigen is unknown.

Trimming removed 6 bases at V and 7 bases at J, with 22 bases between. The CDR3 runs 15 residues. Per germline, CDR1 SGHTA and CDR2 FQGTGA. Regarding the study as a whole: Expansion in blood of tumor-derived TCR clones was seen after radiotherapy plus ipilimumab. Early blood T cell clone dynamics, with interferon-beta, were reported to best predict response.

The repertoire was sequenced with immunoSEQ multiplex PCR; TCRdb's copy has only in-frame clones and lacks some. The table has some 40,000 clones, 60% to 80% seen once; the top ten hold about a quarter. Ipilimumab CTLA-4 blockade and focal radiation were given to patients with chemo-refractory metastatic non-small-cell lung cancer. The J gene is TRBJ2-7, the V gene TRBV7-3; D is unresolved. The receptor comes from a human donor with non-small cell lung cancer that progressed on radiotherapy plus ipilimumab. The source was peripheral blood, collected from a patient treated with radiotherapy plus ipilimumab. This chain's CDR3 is CASSSSDGPGQEQYF. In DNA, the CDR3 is TGTGCCAGCAGTTCAAGTGATGGGCCTGGGCAGGAGCAGTACTTC.